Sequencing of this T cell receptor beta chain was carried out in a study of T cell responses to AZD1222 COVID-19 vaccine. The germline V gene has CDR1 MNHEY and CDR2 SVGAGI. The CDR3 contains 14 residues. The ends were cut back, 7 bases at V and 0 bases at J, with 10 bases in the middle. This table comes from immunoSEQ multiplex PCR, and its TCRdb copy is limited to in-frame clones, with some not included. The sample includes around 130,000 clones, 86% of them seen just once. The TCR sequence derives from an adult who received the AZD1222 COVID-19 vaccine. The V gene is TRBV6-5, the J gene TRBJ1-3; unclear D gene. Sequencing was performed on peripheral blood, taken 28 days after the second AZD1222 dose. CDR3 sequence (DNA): TGTGCCAGCAAACCCGACTACTCTGGAAACACCATATATTTT. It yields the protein CASKPDYSGNTIYF.